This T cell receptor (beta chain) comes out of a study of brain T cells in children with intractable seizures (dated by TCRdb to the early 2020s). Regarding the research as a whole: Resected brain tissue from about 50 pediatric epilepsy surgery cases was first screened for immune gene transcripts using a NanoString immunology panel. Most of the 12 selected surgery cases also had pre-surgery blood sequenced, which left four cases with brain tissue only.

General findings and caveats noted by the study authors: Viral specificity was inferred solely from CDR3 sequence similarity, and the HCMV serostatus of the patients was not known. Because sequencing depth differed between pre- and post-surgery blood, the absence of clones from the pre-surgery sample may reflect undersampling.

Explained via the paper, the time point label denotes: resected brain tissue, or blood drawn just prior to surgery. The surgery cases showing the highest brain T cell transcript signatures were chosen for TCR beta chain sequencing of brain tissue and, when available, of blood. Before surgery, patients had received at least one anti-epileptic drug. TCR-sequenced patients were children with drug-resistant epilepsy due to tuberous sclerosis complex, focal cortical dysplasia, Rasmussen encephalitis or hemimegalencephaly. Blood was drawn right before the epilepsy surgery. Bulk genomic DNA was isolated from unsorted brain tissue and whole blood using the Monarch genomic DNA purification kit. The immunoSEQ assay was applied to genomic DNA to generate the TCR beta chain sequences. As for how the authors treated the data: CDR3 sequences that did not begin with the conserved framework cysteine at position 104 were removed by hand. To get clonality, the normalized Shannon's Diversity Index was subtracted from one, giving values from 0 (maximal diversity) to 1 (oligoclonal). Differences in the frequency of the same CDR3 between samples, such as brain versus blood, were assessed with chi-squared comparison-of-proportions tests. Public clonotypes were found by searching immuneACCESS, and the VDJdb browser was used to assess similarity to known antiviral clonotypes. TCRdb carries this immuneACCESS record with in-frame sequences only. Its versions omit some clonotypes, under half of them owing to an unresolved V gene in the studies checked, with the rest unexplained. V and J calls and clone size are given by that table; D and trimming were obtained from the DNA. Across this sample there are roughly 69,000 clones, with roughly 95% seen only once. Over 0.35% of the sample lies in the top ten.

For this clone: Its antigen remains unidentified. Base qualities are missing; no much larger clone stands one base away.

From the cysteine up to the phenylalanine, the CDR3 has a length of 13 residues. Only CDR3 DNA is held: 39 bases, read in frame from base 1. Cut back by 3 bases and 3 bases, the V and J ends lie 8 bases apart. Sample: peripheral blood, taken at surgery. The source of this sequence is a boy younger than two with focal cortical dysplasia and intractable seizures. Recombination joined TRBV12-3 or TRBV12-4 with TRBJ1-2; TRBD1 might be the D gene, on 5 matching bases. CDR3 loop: CASSFTGYYGYTF. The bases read TGTGCCAGCAGTTTTACAGGTTACTATGGCTACACCTTC.